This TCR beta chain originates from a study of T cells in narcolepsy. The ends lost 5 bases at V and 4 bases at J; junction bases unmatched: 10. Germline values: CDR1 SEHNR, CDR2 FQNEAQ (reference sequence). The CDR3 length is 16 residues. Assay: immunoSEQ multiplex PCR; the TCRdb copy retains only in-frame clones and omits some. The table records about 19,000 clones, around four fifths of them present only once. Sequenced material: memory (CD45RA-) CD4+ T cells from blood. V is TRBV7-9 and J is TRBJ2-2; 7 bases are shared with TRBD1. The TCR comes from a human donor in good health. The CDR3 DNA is TGTGCCAGCAGCCCCAGGGGGACGGCATCCACCGGGGAGCTGTTTTTT. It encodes CASSPRGTASTGELFF.